The 26 T cell receptor beta chains listed next were all sequenced from one sample in a study of cytomegalovirus exposure and HLA in healthy donors. Repertoires were generated with immunoSEQ multiplex PCR, while TCRdb's copy carries only in-frame clones and drops some. The table includes under 85,000 clones, almost 95% detected once. Sequencing used PBMCs. The receptors come from a man aged 18 to 30 in good health and CMV-seropositive.

This chain uses TRBV20-1 with TRBJ1-5; D is unresolved. The CDR3 is 11 amino acids. Trimming took 0 bases from V and 11 from J, leaving 8 bases between them. CDR1 is DFQATT and CDR2 is SNEGSKA in the germline V gene (reference sequence). Written as DNA, the CDR3 is TGCAGTGCTAGAGATGTGGAGGCCCAGCATTTT. It specifies CSARDVEAQHF.

The rearrangement links TRBV28 to TRBJ2-3; 12 positions agree with TRBD2. The CDR3 is 14 amino acids. The germline V gene encodes CDR1 MDHEN and CDR2 SYDVKM. V was clipped by 10 bases and J by 8 bases; unmatched bases: 10. CDR3 sequence reads: CAITSRTSGITQYF. The CDR3 region has the DNA TGTGCCATCACTAGTCGGACTAGCGGGATTACGCAGTATTTT. The whole variable domain, remainder taken from reference TRBV28 and TRBJ2-3, is DVKVTQSSRYLVKRTGEKVFLECVQDMDHENMFWYRQDPGLGLRLIYFSYDVKMKEKGDIPEGYSVSREKKERFSLILESASTNQTSMYLCAITSRTSGITQYFGPGTRLTVL.

The chain uses TRBV27 and TRBJ2-3, with D maybe TRBD1 (5 bases). The length of the CDR3 is 18 residues. The germline V gene has CDR1 MNHEY and CDR2 SMNVEV (reference sequence). The ends were cut back, 0 bases at V and 5 bases at J, with 21 bases in the middle. CDR3 sequence (DNA): TGTGCCAGCAGTTTATCGATCGGGTCGTCCAGGGATAGAGATACGCAGTATTTT. Protein product: CASSLSIGSSRDRDTQYF.

This clone was recorded once. The chain combines TRBV29-1 with TRBJ1-3; D not resolved. The ends were cut back, 3 bases at V and 0 bases at J, with 6 bases in the middle. CDR3 length equals 13 residues. Germline-derived CDR1 and CDR2 are SQVTM and ANQGSEA. The CDR3 DNA is TGCAGCGTTGAGTTTAGCTCTGGAAACACCATATATTTT. Its protein is CSVEFSSGNTIYF.

J is TRBJ1-5 and V is TRBV6-5; D ambiguous. This CDR3 is 13 amino acids long. CDR1 is MNHEY, CDR2 SVGAGI, per germline. V was pared by 6 bases and J by 6 bases, with 12 bases between. CDR3 sequence (DNA): TGTGCCAGCAGCCCCTCTGGAGTTCAGCCCCAGCATTTT. Its translation is CASSPSGVQPQHF.

The genes are TRBV28 and TRBJ1-1; TRBD1 matches at 7 bases. Losses at the gene ends were 5 bases for V and 0 bases for J; bases not matched to a gene: 6. This CDR3 has 15 amino acids. Germline CDR1 and CDR2: MDHEN and SYDVKM. The CDR3 coding sequence is TGTGCCAGCAGTCCATCCACAGGGGTGAACACTGAAGCTTTCTTT. Encoded protein: CASSPSTGVNTEAFF. Full variable domain (outside the CDR3, taken from reference TRBV28 and TRBJ1-1): DVKVTQSSRYLVKRTGEKVFLECVQDMDHENMFWYRQDPGLGLRLIYFSYDVKMKEKGDIPEGYSVSREKKERFSLILESASTNQTSMYLCASSPSTGVNTEAFFGQGTRLTVV.

The rearrangement uses TRBV15 and TRBJ1-1, with TRBD1 matching 7 bases. V lost 5 bases, J lost 10 bases, and 10 bases stayed unmatched. The CDR3 sequence is 13 residues long. From germline, CDR1 is LNHNV and CDR2 YYDKDF (reference sequence). CDR3 DNA: TGTGCCACCAGCGCCGGGACAGAAGTTGGAGCTTTCTTT. Encoded protein: CATSAGTEVGAFF.

The V gene is TRBV30, the J gene TRBJ2-7, with D possibly being TRBD2 (6 bases). The CDR3 has 13 amino acids. Per germline, CDR1 GTSNPN and CDR2 SVGIG (reference sequence). V was trimmed by 0 bases and J by 4 bases, leaving 10 bases between them. The CDR3, as DNA: TGTGCCTGGAGTGTAGCGGCGGGGTACGAGCAGTACTTC. Its translation is CAWSVAAGYEQYF.

The rearrangement uses TRBV4-1 and TRBJ2-7, with TRBD2 as a possible D gene (6 bases). Germline values: CDR1 MGHRA, CDR2 YSYEKL. The CDR3 covers 14 residues. Trimming removed 4 bases from V and 3 bases from J, with 13 bases in between. The CDR3 sequence is CASSRGDGYYEQYF. Here the CDR3 DNA reads TGCGCCAGCAGCCGGGGGGACGGTTACTACGAGCAGTACTTC.

The chain has TRBV5-4 and TRBJ1-1; 8 bases are shared with TRBD1. The CDR3 runs 15 residues. CDR1 is SGHNT, CDR2 YYREEE, per germline (reference sequence). V was clipped by 5 bases and J by 1 base; unmatched bases: 7. CDR3 DNA: TGTGCCAGCAGTTACGCCGGGACAGGGAACACTGAAGCTTTCTTT. Translated: CASSYAGTGNTEAFF.

This clone has just one count. This chain joins TRBV5-1 and TRBJ2-1; 16 nucleotides agree with TRBD2. J gave up 8 bases and V 0 bases, and 8 bases lay outside the gene matches. The CDR3 covers 18 residues. Germline values: CDR1 SGHRS, CDR2 YFSETQ. CDR3 region: CASSLVPGTSGRAYEQFF. In nucleotides, the CDR3 is TGCGCCAGCAGCTTGGTACCCGGGACTAGCGGGAGGGCCTATGAGCAGTTCTTC.

V gene TRBV6-6 combines with J gene TRBJ2-7; the D gene is possibly TRBD1 (6 bases). CDR1 is MNHNY, CDR2 SVGAGI, per germline (reference sequence). With 5 bases removed from V and 2 bases from J, the gap between germline ends came to 13 bases. This CDR3 contains 14 residues. The CDR3 is CASSHKTGTYEQYF. CDR3 nucleotides: TGTGCCAGCAGTCACAAGACAGGAACCTACGAGCAGTACTTC.

The chain employs TRBV6-5 and TRBJ2-1, with D maybe TRBD2 (5 bases). There are 14 residues in the CDR3. The V end was cut by 8 bases, the J end by 4 bases, with 15 bases between. CDR1 is MNHEY and CDR2 is SVGAGI in the germline V gene. The CDR3 loop is CASGLLGSYNEQFF. The CDR3 DNA reads TGTGCCAGCGGACTCTTAGGGTCTTACAATGAGCAGTTCTTC.

The rearrangement links TRBV9 to TRBJ2-7, with TRBD2 matching 7 bases. With 0 bases clipped from V and 3 bases from J, the junction kept 0 bases outside the gene matches. CDR3 length equals 13 residues. Looked up from germline, CDR1 is SGDLS and CDR2 is YYNGEE. CDR3 DNA: TGTGCCAGCAGCGTAGGCGGGAGCTACGAGCAGTACTTC. Encoded protein: CASSVGGSYEQYF. The full variable domain, with the rest looked up from reference TRBV9 and TRBJ2-7, is DSGVTQTPKHLITATGQRVTLRCSPRSGDLSVYWYQQSLDQGLQFLIQYYNGEERAKGNILERFSAQQFPDLHSELNLSSLELGDSALYFCASSVGGSYEQYFGPGTRLTVT.

J is TRBJ2-7 and V is TRBV11-2; D gene unclear. The CDR3 sequence is 14 residues long. Per germline, CDR1 SGHAT and CDR2 FQNNGV. V was trimmed by 2 bases and J by 4 bases, leaving 12 bases between them. The CDR3 reads CASSLFPTQYEQYF. In nucleotides, the CDR3 is TGTGCCAGCAGCTTATTTCCCACCCAGTACGAGCAGTACTTC.

V usage is TRBV10-1 and J usage is TRBJ2-3; a possible D gene is TRBD1 (5 bases). In germline, CDR1 is WNHNN, CDR2 SYGVQD (reference sequence). Trimming removed 5 bases from V and 6 bases from J, with 21 bases in between. The CDR3 has 16 amino acids. CDR3 DNA sequence: TGCGCCAGCAGTCCCTACAGGCACTTGAATTTGGATACGCAGTATTTT. Protein product: CASSPYRHLNLDTQYF.

This chain links TRBV5-3 with TRBJ1-5; tentative D call: TRBD1 (6 bases). TRBV5-3 is designated an ORF whose function remains uncertain. V lost 0 bases to trimming and J lost 0 bases, with 16 bases between them. This CDR3 has 18 residues. DNA for the CDR3: TGTGCCAGAAGCTTGGAGGGGGTGATAGTACATAGCAATCAGCCCCAGCATTTT. This encodes CARSLEGVIVHSNQPQHF.

V usage is TRBV2 and J usage is TRBJ2-1; the match to TRBD2 covers 11 bases. The junction had 12 bases not matched to a gene; V was cut back by 8 bases and J by 6 bases. CDR1 is SNHLY, CDR2 FYNNEI, per germline. There are 16 residues in the CDR3. This CDR3 is CASRRHTSGGPNEQFF. The CDR3 DNA follows: TGTGCCAGCCGCCGTCACACTAGCGGGGGACCCAATGAGCAGTTCTTC.

This clone was observed a single time. This chain uses TRBV7-2 with TRBJ2-7; the match to TRBD1 covers 7 bases. The CDR3 totals 14 residues. J lost 0 bases, V lost 4 bases, and 3 bases had no gene match. Germline assignment: CDR1 SGHTA and CDR2 FQGNSA. The CDR3 reads CASSSRQGSYEQYF. The CDR3 DNA is TGTGCCAGCAGCTCCCGACAGGGCTCCTACGAGCAGTACTTC.

V is TRBV5-1 and J is TRBJ2-3; 9 bases are shared with TRBD1. This CDR3 comprises 15 residues. Germline lookup yields CDR1 SGHRS and CDR2 YFSETQ. With V trimmed by 0 bases and J by 4 bases, 3 bases remained unmatched. The CDR3 nucleotides read TGCGCCAGCAGCTTGGCGGGACAGGGTCCAGATACGCAGTATTTT. Residues: CASSLAGQGPDTQYF.

DNA for the CDR3: TGTGCCAGCAGTACAAGGGAGAGCTCCTACGAGCAGTACTTC. This gives the protein CASSTRESSYEQYF. The rearrangement joins TRBV6-1 to TRBJ2-7; TRBD2 is a possible D gene (5 bases). The length of the CDR3 is 14 residues. The V end lost 5 bases, the J end lost 0 bases, and 11 bases lay between the germline ends. Germline assignment: CDR1 MNHNS and CDR2 SASEGT.

The V gene is TRBV9, the J gene TRBJ1-1; D is perhaps TRBD1 (6 bases). CDR3 size: 14 residues. CDR1 and CDR2 from the germline V gene are SGDLS and YYNGEE. Deletions cut 3 bases from V and 4 bases from J, with 13 bases between. The CDR3 region is CASSEGGPITEAFF. The CDR3, as DNA: TGTGCCAGCAGCGAGGGGGGGCCGATCACTGAAGCTTTCTTT.

The chain uses TRBV5-1 and TRBJ2-3; D remains ambiguous. Trimming took off 0 bases at V and 4 bases at J, with 6 bases between the two ends. There are 13 residues in the CDR3. The germline V gene has CDR1 SGHRS and CDR2 YFSETQ. The DNA of the CDR3 is TGCGCCAGCAGCTTGGGGAGCCCAGATACGCAGTATTTT. It specifies CASSLGSPDTQYF.

For this clone: Its ends do not fully match the called genes, so a read error is possible. The chain recombines TRBV19 with TRBJ1-1; D is uncertain. Germline V gene sequence: CDR1 LNHDA, CDR2 SQIVND (reference sequence). This CDR3 spans 12 amino acids. In nucleotides, the CDR3 is TGTGCCAGTAGTATAGTGAACAGTGAAGCTTTCTTT. Encoded protein: CASSIVNSEAFF.

The V gene is TRBV4-2, the J gene TRBJ2-2, with 15 bases lining up with TRBD2. The CDR3 runs 18 residues. The V gene's germline CDR1 is LGHNA and CDR2 YNFKEQ. J was trimmed by 1 base and V by 3 bases; bases with no gene match: 3. CDR3 region: CASSHPGLAGGNTGELFF. In nucleotides, the CDR3 is TGTGCCAGCAGCCACCCGGGACTAGCGGGAGGGAACACCGGGGAGCTGTTTTTT.

This chain joins TRBV25-1 and TRBJ2-5; 10 bases line up with TRBD1. V lost 6 bases and J lost 4; bases outside the gene matches: 8. The CDR3 contains 15 residues. The germline CDR1 and CDR2 sequences are MGHDK and SYGVNS. CDR3 DNA: TGTGCCAGCAGCCCGGGACAGGGGTTGGCAGAGACCCAGTACTTC. This gives the protein CASSPGQGLAETQYF.